This T cell receptor (beta chain) was recovered during a study of post-analysis software for immune sequencing data. This CDR3 has 14 amino acids. Germline CDR1 is SQVTM and CDR2 is ANQGSEA. Between the trimmed V and J ends, which lost 7 bases and 2 bases, there was a span of 18 bases. The authors incorporated unique molecular identifiers into the TCR beta cDNA libraries. Yield was 450,000 to 650,000 cDNA molecules from roughly 0.93 to 9.6 million T cells. TCRdb reanalysed the PCR reads using MiXCR and keeps one entry per CDR3 protein. The sample holds 700,000 to 900,000 distinct CDR3 sequences, 46% seen once. Study conclusions and caveats: Samples prepared in the same batch strongly co-clustered by F measure. Comparison with controls showed significantly lower normalized Chao1 diversity in multiple sclerosis patients. A few TRBV segments occurring more often in patients than controls included TRBV5-6, TRBV5-1 and TRBV20-1.

This clonotype was observed a handful of times. Its cognate antigen is unknown. The chain couples TRBV29-1 to TRBJ2-7, with a possible D match to TRBD2 (6 bases). The sequence derives from a girl between 5 and 17 years old with multiple sclerosis. Sequenced sample: blood. The CDR3 DNA follows: TGCAGCGCCTCAGGCGGGAAAGGACCCTACGAGCAGTACTTC. It is translated as CSASGGKGPYEQYF.